The rows below give T cell receptor beta chains drawn from one sample of a study of blood T cell repertoires in COVID-19. This table comes from immunoSEQ multiplex PCR, and its TCRdb copy is limited to in-frame clones, with some not included. Of hundreds of thousands of clones listed, more than 85% were seen once; the top ten hold around 3%. The sequencing sample was made of peripheral blood. The receptors shown here come from a human donor in a cohort sampled during active COVID-19. The CDR3 runs from the conserved cysteine through the conserved F or W. A D gene is named only where the DNA matches it firmly. A row's size may be missing; if present it is once, few, many or a size class.

TRBJ2-1 NA NA 15 TRBV10-3 TGTGCCATCAGTGAGTCTCCGGGGTCCTACAATGAGCAGTTCTTC CAISESPGSYNEQFF
TRBJ1-5 TRBD1 NA 17 TRBV5-1 TGCGCCAGCAGCCCGGACGGGACAGGGGCTAGCAATCAGCCCCAGCATTTT CASSPDGTGASNQPQHF
TRBJ1-6 TRBD1 few 14 TRBV6-6 TGTGCCAGCAGTTTCGGACAGGACAGGGTGTCCCTCCACTTT CASSFGQDRVSLHF
TRBJ2-7 TRBD2 NA 17 TRBV10-1 TGCGCCAGCAGTGACTTTTTAGCGGGGGAAAGCTCCTACGAGCAGTACTTC CASSDFLAGESSYEQYF
TRBJ2-2 TRBD2 NA 16 TRBV5-1 TGCGCCAGCAGCTTGTCGGCGGGGGGGCTCACCGGGGAGCTGTTTTTT CASSLSAGGLTGELFF
TRBJ2-4 NA NA 13 TRBV18 TGTGCCAGCTCACCAGGGGCAGACAACATTCAGTACTTC CASSPGADNIQYF
TRBJ2-5 TRBD1 NA 16 TRBV5-4 TGTGCCAGCAGCTCGAACAGGGGCCAGAGGAGGGAGACCCAGTACTTC CASSSNRGQRRETQYF
TRBJ2-1 TRBD1 NA 13 TRBV28 TGTGCCAGCAGATCTACAGGGGTGGATGAGCAGTTCTTC CASRSTGVDEQFF
TRBJ2-7 NA once 14 TRBV21-1 TGTGCCAGCTTACTAGCGGGAGGAACCTACGAGCAGTACTTC CASLLAGGTYEQYF
TRBJ1-2 TRBD1 NA 13 TRBV7-2 TGTGCCAGCAGCCCTGGGACAGTCGCTGGCTACACCTTC CASSPGTVAGYTF
TRBJ2-3 NA NA 14 TRBV10-1 TGCGCCAGCAGTGCCCCAGGGCGGACAGATACGCAGTATTTT CASSAPGRTDTQYF
TRBJ2-1 TRBD2 NA 17 TRBV7-8 TGTGCCAGCAGCTGGCTAGCGGGGGCCCTAATCTACAATGAGCAGTTCTTC CASSWLAGALIYNEQFF
TRBJ1-5 TRBD1 NA 16 TRBV19 TGTGCCAGTAGTATCGAAGGGACAGGGGTCCGCCAGCCCCAGCATTTT CASSIEGTGVRQPQHF
TRBJ1-5 TRBD1 NA 17 TRBV19 TGTGCCAGTAGGAACTGGGGGACGTCACAGGGGGATCAGCCCCAGCATTTT CASRNWGTSQGDQPQHF
TRBJ2-1 NA NA 15 TRBV3-1/TRBV3-2 TGTGCCAGCAGCCAACCAGCGGAGAACAACAATGAGCAGTTCTTC CASSQPAENNNEQFF
TRBJ1-2 TRBD1 NA 14 TRBV19 TGTGCCAGTAGGCTGACAGGGGTGGGCTATGGCTACACCTTC CASRLTGVGYGYTF
TRBJ2-6 NA NA 13 TRBV6-5 TGTGCCAGCAGCCTCCCGGGGGCCAACGTCCTGACTTTC CASSLPGANVLTF
TRBJ2-2 NA NA 15 TRBV20-1 TGCAGTGCTAGTTTGGCAGGTACGAACACCGGGGAGCTGTTTTTT CSASLAGTNTGELFF
TRBJ1-3 NA NA 16 TRBV10-3 TGTGCCATCAGTGAGCCCGCCGGCAGGGAAGGGAACACCATATATTTT CAISEPAGREGNTIYF
TRBJ2-5 NA NA 17 TRBV5-4 TGTGCCAGCAGCTTGGCCCTGGTTGCGGGGTCCCAAGAGACCCAGTACTTC CASSLALVAGSQETQYF
TRBJ2-1 NA NA 16 TRBV5-1 TGCGCCAGCAGCTTGGCCTTGGCCCGCTCCTACAATGAGCAGTTCTTC CASSLALARSYNEQFF
TRBJ2-7 NA once 15 TRBV3-1/TRBV3-2 TGTGCCAGCAGCCCCACAATAGGGGCTGCCTACGAGCAGTACTTC CASSPTIGAAYEQYF
TRBJ2-1 NA NA 14 TRBV5-5 TGTGCCAGTCAAGCGGGTCTCACCTACAATGAGCAGTTCTTC CASQAGLTYNEQFF
TRBJ2-5 TRBD2 NA 16 TRBV6-2/TRBV6-3 TGTGCCAGCAGTTACGCTACGGGAGGGGCAGGAGAGACCCAGTACTTC CASSYATGGAGETQYF
TRBJ1-6 NA NA 15 TRBV5-1 TGCGCCACCCGCCTGGCGCAGGGACTGAATTCACCCCTCCACTTT CATRLAQGLNSPLHF
TRBJ1-3 TRBD1 NA 16 TRBV5-6 TGTGCCAGCAGCTTGGTCGGACAGGGGGCTGGAAACACCATATATTTT CASSLVGQGAGNTIYF
TRBJ2-3 TRBD2 NA 19 TRBV3-1/TRBV3-2 TGTGCCAGCAGCCAAAGGTCTGGACTAGCGGGGGAGAATACAGATACGCAGTATTTT CASSQRSGLAGENTDTQYF
TRBJ2-3 NA NA 16 TRBV15 TGTGCCACCAGCAGAGGTCCAGGGGAACGCACAGATACGCAGTATTTT CATSRGPGERTDTQYF
TRBJ2-1 TRBD2 NA 16 TRBV18 TGTGCCAGCTCACGCGAACTAGCGGGAGGCCACAATGAGCAGTTCTTC CASSRELAGGHNEQFF
TRBJ1-4 TRBD1 once 14 TRBV30 TGTGCCTGGCAGAGGACAGGGTCGGTTGAAAAACTGTTTTTT CAWQRTGSVEKLFF
TRBJ2-2 NA NA 15 TRBV15 TGTGCCACCAGCAGAGATGTGGGGGGCACCGGGGAGCTGTTTTTT CATSRDVGGTGELFF
TRBJ2-1 NA NA 16 TRBV3-1/TRBV3-2 TGTGCCAGCAGCCCAAGGACTTCGAGCCCCTACAATGAGCAGTTCTTC CASSPRTSSPYNEQFF
TRBJ2-7 NA NA 14 TRBV2 TGTGCCAGCAGTTACGACGGGAACTCCTACGAGCAGTACTTC CASSYDGNSYEQYF
TRBJ2-1 NA NA 11 TRBV20-1 TGCAGTGCTTGGACTACTCCGCGGCAGTTCTTC CSAWTTPRQFF
TRBJ2-3 TRBD1 NA 19 TRBV7-2 TGTGCCAGCAGCCCTAGGTGGGGACAGGGTGTTTGGGTCACAGATACGCAGTATTTT CASSPRWGQGVWVTDTQYF
TRBJ1-4 NA NA 15 TRBV28 TGTGCCAGCAGTTCCCGGACTGCAATGACCGAAAAACTGTTTTTT CASSSRTAMTEKLFF
TRBJ2-1 TRBD1 NA 14 TRBV6-8 TGTGCCAGCCGACAGGGTCCTTCCTACAATGAGCAGTTCTTC CASRQGPSYNEQFF
TRBJ1-1 NA NA 13 TRBV27 TGTGCCAGCAGTTCAGCAGGGGACACTGAAGCTTTCTTT CASSSAGDTEAFF
TRBJ1-4 TRBD1 NA 13 TRBV5-1 TGCGCCAGCAGCGGGCAGGGGGGCGAAAAACTGTTTTTT CASSGQGGEKLFF
TRBJ2-1 TRBD2 NA 16 TRBV2 TGTGCCAGCACCGATACTAGCGGGAGTTCCTACAATGAGCAGTTCTTC CASTDTSGSSYNEQFF
TRBJ1-1 TRBD1 few 17 TRBV28 TGTGCCAGCAGAGACCCCGAACCGGGACAGAGATCCACTGAAGCTTTCTTT CASRDPEPGQRSTEAFF
TRBJ2-7 NA NA 14 TRBV5-1 TGCGCCAGCAGCTGGAGGGGGCGAGAAAACGAGCAGTACTTC CASSWRGRENEQYF
TRBJ1-6 NA NA 14 TRBV5-1 TGCGCCAGCAGCTTTACACAGGGACATTCACCCCTCCACTTT CASSFTQGHSPLHF
TRBJ1-4 NA NA 13 TRBV15 TGTGCCACCAGCAGAGATAGATCCGAAAAACTGTTTTTT CATSRDRSEKLFF
TRBJ2-3 NA once 14 TRBV5-1 TGCGCCAGCAGCCACGGACTTAGCACAGATACGCAGTATTTT CASSHGLSTDTQYF